This T cell receptor (beta chain) was retrieved from a study of blood T cells in healthy people across ages. This CDR3 region has 12 residues. PCR was performed a second time for about 7 to 11 cycles using a sample-barcoded 5' primer and a J-beta primer mix. TCRdb re-called the 5' RACE reads with MiXCR, one entry per CDR3 protein. The sample holds roughly 1,500,000 distinct CDR3 sequences, about 35% seen once. The sequencing input was blood. This rearrangement joins TRBV21-1 to TRBJ2-5; the table's TRBD2 call for D was not verified on the DNA. TRBV21-1 is recorded as a pseudogene. This receptor was taken from a woman aged 25 to 39 in good health. CDR3 DNA: TGTGCCAGCACCGGGAGTACGAGGGAGCAGTACTTC. This translates into CASTGSTREQYF.